These 4 T cell receptor beta chains were all obtained from the same sample, sequenced in a study of cytomegalovirus exposure and HLA in healthy donors. Both 60 Vbeta primers and 13 Jbeta primers went into the PCR. The assay was immunoSEQ multiplex PCR, and TCRdb's table has in-frame clones only and misses some. The sample yields some 140,000 clones, about two thirds seen once. Sequencing was carried out using PBMCs. Receptors were obtained from a woman between 40 and 55 years old in good health and CMV-seronegative.

The V call is TRBV9, the J call TRBJ1-2, with 10 bases lining up with TRBD1. With V trimmed by 4 bases and J by 6 bases, 15 bases remained unmatched. The CDR3 loop spans 17 amino acids. The germline V gene has CDR1 SGDLS and CDR2 YYNGEE. The CDR3 nucleotides are TGTGCCAGCAGCCCAGGGACAGGGGACGGGGATTCGCATGGCTACACCTTC. It specifies CASSPGTGDGDSHGYTF.

The chain uses TRBV7-2 and TRBJ1-2, with D tentatively TRBD1 (6 bases). The germline V gene has CDR1 SGHTA and CDR2 FQGNSA. This CDR3 has 17 residues. Between the trimmed V and J ends, which lost 4 bases and 3 bases, there was a span of 21 bases. The CDR3 coding sequence is TGTGCCAGCAGCTCGGTGCGACTCCGGGACAAGGACTATGGCTACACCTTC. The encoded protein is CASSSVRLRDKDYGYTF.

J is TRBJ2-7 and V is TRBV7-2, with a tentative D call TRBD1 (6 bases). CDR1 SGHTA and CDR2 FQGNSA come from the germline V gene. The CDR3 length is 14 residues. Trimming stripped 8 bases from V and 2 bases from J, with 16 bases between. The CDR3 region has the DNA TGTGCCAGCCTCAAACGACAGGAGACCTACGAGCAGTACTTC. Translation gives CASLKRQETYEQYF. Supplemented by reference TRBV7-2 and TRBJ2-7, the full variable domain reads GAGVSQSPSNKVTEKGKDVELRCDPISGHTALYWYRQSLGQGLEFLIYFQGNSAPDKSGLPSDRFSAERTGGSVSTLTIQRTQQEDSAVYLCASLKRQETYEQYFGPGTRLTVT.

V usage is TRBV6-5 and J usage is TRBJ1-1, with 9 bases matching TRBD1. From germline, CDR1 is MNHEY and CDR2 SVGAGI. The trim removed 8 bases at V and 8 bases at J, leaving 9 bases unmatched. This CDR3 region has 13 residues. The CDR3 region is CASHPGTGLEAFF. CDR3 in DNA: TGTGCCAGCCACCCCGGGACAGGGCTCGAAGCTTTCTTT.